The 21 T cell receptor beta chains reported below all come from one sample, sequenced in a study of blood T cell repertoires in COVID-19. Some clones are missing from TCRdb's copy, which holds only in-frame ones; the method was immunoSEQ multiplex PCR. This table has hundreds of thousands of clones, about 79% appearing once. Sequencing was carried out using PBMCs or T cells enriched from blood (not recorded which). Receptors were obtained from a woman in her fifties or sixties who had recovered from COVID-19.

Here the CDR3 DNA reads TGTGCCAGCTCACCTGGAGGGGGCTATTCTGAGCAGTACTTC. Translation: CASSPGGGYSEQYF. V and J are TRBV18 and TRBJ2-7; TRBD1 is a possible D gene (7 bases). Germline V CDR1 and CDR2: KGHSH, LQKENI. V gave up 3 bases and J gave up 7 bases, with 16 bases separating them. The CDR3 covers 14 residues.

The chain employs TRBV5-1 and TRBJ2-5, with TRBD1 matching 9 bases. This CDR3 is 14 amino acids long. J lost 3 bases, V lost 4 bases, and 4 bases had no gene match. Germline loops: CDR1 SGHRS, CDR2 YFSETQ. CDR3 amino acids: CASSPGTGKETQYF. The CDR3 DNA is TGCGCCAGCAGCCCCGGGACAGGGAAAGAGACCCAGTACTTC.

This clone was picked up a small number of times. The CDR3, as DNA: TGTGCCAGCAGCGAGAGCGCTGAAGCTTTCTTT. As protein: CASSESAEAFF. V gene TRBV7-9 combines with J gene TRBJ1-1; D gene ambiguous. V lost 5 bases to trimming and J lost 6 bases, with 7 bases between them. This CDR3 has 11 amino acids. In germline, CDR1 is SEHNR, CDR2 FQNEAQ (reference sequence).

Written as DNA, the CDR3 is TGTGCCAGCAGTGCGACAGGGGATCTGGACTCCGAAGCTTTCTTT. Its translation: CASSATGDLDSEAFF. V and J are TRBV6-4 and TRBJ1-1, with 8 bases identical to TRBD1. CDR3 length: 15 residues. Germline assignment: CDR1 MRHNA and CDR2 SNTAGT. Germline trimming cut 4 bases from V and 8 bases from J; bases unmatched to any gene: 12.

This clone was seen only once. V usage is TRBV19 and J usage is TRBJ2-1; 7 positions match TRBD1. The CDR3 spans 17 residues. Germline values: CDR1 LNHDA, CDR2 SQIVND (reference sequence). After removal of 3 bases from V and 6 bases from J, the junction contained 14 bases not matched to a gene. In DNA, the CDR3 is TGTGCCAGTAGTATGACTTTTCGACAGGGTAGGTTCAATGAGCAGTTCTTC. Protein sequence: CASSMTFRQGRFNEQFF.

The V gene is TRBV9, the J gene TRBJ1-1; D is unresolved. The germline CDR1 and CDR2 sequences are SGDLS and YYNGEE. CDR3 length equals 11 residues. V was trimmed by 4 bases and J by 10 bases, leaving 11 bases between them. The CDR3 sequence is CASSPLAGAFF. As DNA, the CDR3 is TGTGCCAGCAGCCCCTTGGCGGGAGCTTTCTTT.

As concerns this clone: The sample carries other DNA sequences with the same CDR3. V is TRBV15 and J is TRBJ2-2; the D gene is possibly TRBD1 (6 bases). The length of the CDR3 is 15 residues. Germline CDR1 is LNHNV and CDR2 is YYDKDF (reference sequence). Trimming removed 0 bases from V and 4 bases from J, with 9 bases in between. The CDR3 DNA follows: TGTGCCACCAGCAGAGACAGAGGGGGCACCGGGGAGCTGTTTTTT. The encoded protein is CATSRDRGGTGELFF.

This clone was seen a handful of times. V usage is TRBV21-1 and J usage is TRBJ1-1. TRBV21-1 is a listed pseudogene. The CDR3 sequence is 15 residues long. CDR3 sequence: CASSKEGLKNTEAFF. Here the CDR3 DNA reads TGTGCCAGCAGCAAAGAGGGACTGAAGAACACTGAAGCTTTCTTT.

V gene TRBV7-9 combines with J gene TRBJ2-1; TRBD2 matches at 12 bases. The CDR3 is 17 amino acids. The germline V gene has CDR1 SEHNR and CDR2 FQNEAQ (reference sequence). J gave up 6 bases and V 5 bases, and 11 bases lay outside the gene matches. CDR3 in DNA: TGTGCCAGCAGCACCGCTCAAGGGACTAGCGGGTCCAATGAGCAGTTCTTC. It translates to CASSTAQGTSGSNEQFF.

The J gene is TRBJ1-2, the V gene TRBV27; 11 nucleotides match TRBD1. The CDR3 runs 16 residues. Per germline, CDR1 MNHEY and CDR2 SMNVEV (reference sequence). Trimming took 6 bases from V and 6 from J; bases not matched to a gene: 12. CDR3 DNA: TGTGCCAGCAGATTGGAGCGGACAGGGGGCGGCAATGGCTACACCTTC. As protein: CASRLERTGGGNGYTF.

A few counts support this clone. The gene calls are TRBV19 and TRBJ2-2; D may be TRBD1 (5 bases). The V end was cut by 1 base, the J end by 3 bases, with 9 bases between. Per germline, CDR1 LNHDA and CDR2 SQIVND (reference sequence). The CDR3 sequence is 15 residues long. DNA of the CDR3: TGTGCCAGTAGTATAGGGACACTTTACACCGGGGAGCTGTTTTTT. The encoded protein is CASSIGTLYTGELFF.

This clone was detected once. The chain uses TRBV12-3 or TRBV12-4 and TRBJ2-7; a possible D gene is TRBD1 (6 bases). Trimming removed 6 bases at V and 5 bases at J, with 14 bases between. The CDR3 is made up of 13 amino acids. In DNA, the CDR3 is TGTGCCAGCAGATCTTTCAGGGGCGACGAGCAGTACTTC. Residues: CASRSFRGDEQYF.

V gene TRBV19 combines with J gene TRBJ2-1; 10 nucleotides agree with TRBD1. CDR3 length: 15 residues. Germline V gene data show CDR1 as LNHDA and CDR2 as SQIVND (reference sequence). V was pared by 6 bases and J by 9 bases, with 11 bases of the junction left unmatched. The CDR3 here is CASRPRDRGTIEQFF. The CDR3 nucleotides are TGTGCCAGTAGACCAAGGGACAGGGGTACAATTGAGCAGTTCTTC.

The rearrangement uses TRBV7-9 and TRBJ1-2; 7 bases map to TRBD1. In germline, CDR1 is SEHNR, CDR2 FQNEAQ (reference sequence). The V gene end was trimmed by 5 bases and the J gene end by 5 bases; junction bases not matched to a gene: 5. The CDR3 sequence is 13 residues long. The CDR3 DNA follows: TGTGCCAGCAGCCCTGGACAGGCATATGGCTACACCTTC. It encodes CASSPGQAYGYTF.

V usage is TRBV27 and J usage is TRBJ2-7, with a possible D match to TRBD1 (5 bases). The CDR3 contains 13 residues. The V and J ends lost 2 bases and 3 bases respectively, with 8 bases between them. Germline V gene lookup returns CDR1 MNHEY and CDR2 SMNVEV (reference sequence). The CDR3 DNA reads as TGTGCCAGCAGTTTAAGACAGAGCTACGAGCAGTACTTC. Protein: CASSLRQSYEQYF.

CDR3 DNA sequence: TGTGCCAGCAGCTCAGGGGGCCGTCTCGGCTACACCTTC. Translating it yields CASSSGGRLGYTF. The chain carries TRBV7-2 and TRBJ1-2; the match to TRBD1 covers 8 bases. Unmatched junction bases numbered 6, after V lost 4 bases and J lost 8 bases. The CDR3 is 13 residues long. Germline V lookup: CDR1 SGHTA, CDR2 FQGNSA.

This clone was detected once. The gene calls are TRBV7-6 and TRBJ1-4; D not certain. Germline V lookup: CDR1 SGHVS, CDR2 FNYEAQ. V lost 4 bases to trimming and J lost 0 bases, with 9 bases between them. This CDR3 has 15 amino acids. CDR3 DNA: TGTGCCAGCAGCTCTGACGGGGCAACTAATGAAAAACTGTTTTTT. Translated: CASSSDGATNEKLFF.

The chain recombines TRBV2 with TRBJ2-7; D remains unclear. Trimming removed 4 bases from V and 0 bases from J, with 4 bases in between. The CDR3 is made up of 12 amino acids. Germline V gene data show CDR1 as SNHLY and CDR2 as FYNNEI. The CDR3 sequence: CASSALSYEQYF. The CDR3, as DNA: TGTGCCAGCAGTGCTCTCTCCTACGAGCAGTACTTC.

The chain has TRBV30 and TRBJ1-1, with 8 bases matching TRBD1. CDR3 length: 13 amino acids. Looked up from germline, CDR1 is GTSNPN and CDR2 is SVGIG (reference sequence). V was pared by 1 base and J by 4 bases, with 2 bases of the junction left unmatched. The CDR3 reads CAWSGQGFTEAFF. CDR3 nucleotides: TGTGCCTGGAGTGGACAGGGGTTCACTGAAGCTTTCTTT. Full variable domain (rest looked up from reference TRBV30 and TRBJ1-1): SQTIHQWPATLVQPVGSPLSLECTVEGTSNPNLYWYRQAAGRGLQLLFYSVGIGQISSEVPQNLSASRPQDRQFILSSKKLLLSDSGFYLCAWSGQGFTEAFFGQGTRLTVV.

V usage is TRBV5-1 and J usage is TRBJ2-2; weak D call: TRBD1 (8 bases). V dropped 1 base and J dropped 5 bases, with 15 bases sitting between them. CDR1 and CDR2 (germline): SGHRS, YFSETQ. This CDR3 has 16 residues. The CDR3 loop reads CASSLRTGRETGELFF. The CDR3 DNA sequence: TGCGCCAGCAGCTTGAGGACAGGGAGGGAAACCGGGGAGCTGTTTTTT.

About this clone itself: A read error is likely, as this CDR3 ends without the conserved phenylalanine or tryptophan. The DNA is left out, because the CDR3 cannot be placed on it with certainty; the CDR3 is given as TCRdb lists it. The V call is TRBV18, the J call TRBJ2-7; TRBD2, as called in the table, went unchecked against the DNA. Termini included, the CDR3 measures 13 amino acids. Germline lookup yields CDR1 KGHSH and CDR2 LQKENI. The CDR3 sequence: CASSLGESGGPLL.